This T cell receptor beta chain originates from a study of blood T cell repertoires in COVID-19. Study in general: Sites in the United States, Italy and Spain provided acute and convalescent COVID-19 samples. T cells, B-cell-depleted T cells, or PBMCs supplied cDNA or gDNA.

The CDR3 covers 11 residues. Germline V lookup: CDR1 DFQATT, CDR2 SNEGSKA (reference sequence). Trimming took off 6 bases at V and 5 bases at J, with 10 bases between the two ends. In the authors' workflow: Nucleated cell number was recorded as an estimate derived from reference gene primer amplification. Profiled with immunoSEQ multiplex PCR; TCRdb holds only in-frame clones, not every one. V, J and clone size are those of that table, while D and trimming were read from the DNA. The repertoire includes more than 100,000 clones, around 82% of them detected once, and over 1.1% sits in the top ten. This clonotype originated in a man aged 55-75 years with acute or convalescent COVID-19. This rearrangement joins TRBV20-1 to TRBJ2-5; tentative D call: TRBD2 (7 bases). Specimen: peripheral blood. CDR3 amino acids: CSARGGETQYF. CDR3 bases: TGCAGTGCAAGGGGGGGGGAGACCCAGTACTTC.